The TCR beta chain under discussion was sequenced for a study of blood T cell repertoires in COVID-19. Study information: Sites across the United States, Italy and Spain contributed samples from acute and convalescent COVID-19. T cells, B-cell-depleted T cells, or PBMCs supplied cDNA or gDNA.

Methods used by the authors: Amplification from reference gene primers served as the basis for estimated nucleated cell counts. The method was immunoSEQ multiplex PCR; TCRdb's version includes in-frame clones alone and lacks a portion of them. D and trimming come from the DNA, and the V and J calls and clone size come from that table. The sample has about 130,000 clones; roughly nine tenths are singletons. This CDR3 region has 16 residues. The sample was peripheral blood. The chain joins TRBV21-1 to TRBJ2-7; whether TRBD2, the table's D call, matches the DNA was not checked. TRBV21-1 is a pseudogene segment. The TCR originated in a man between 60 and 75 years old with COVID-19, enrolled during active disease. Here the CDR3 reads CASSKVPDFLTYEQYF. The DNA for the CDR3 is TGTGCCAGCAGCAAAGTTCCTGACTTCCTAACCTACGAGCAGTACTTC.